This T cell receptor beta chain is drawn from a study of shared clonotypes between healthy human individuals. Points on this clone: No antigen is known for it.

Adult donors, all healthy and HIV-negative, had no recent acute infections or vaccinations. Regarding the study as a whole: Sample collection involved blood only; tissue repertoires are likely different.

Germline CDR1 is SGHNT and CDR2 is YYREEE (reference sequence). This CDR3 has 14 residues. V lost 2 bases and J lost 7; bases outside the gene matches: 6. The method was immunoSEQ multiplex PCR; TCRdb's version includes in-frame clones alone and lacks a portion of them. The sample has about 1.5 million clones; approximately 97% are singletons. The source material was naive CD4+ T cells sorted from blood. Stated subset: CD45RA+ positively selected. The TCR originated in a man under 40 in good health. This chain uses TRBV5-4 with TRBJ2-4; 7 bases are a match to TRBD1. In DNA, the CDR3 is TGTGCCAGCAGCTTCGACAGGGCGAATAACATTCAGTACTTC. Translated: CASSFDRANNIQYF.